The clone carrying this T cell receptor beta chain was seen a handful of times. Profiling relied on immunoSEQ multiplex PCR, and the TCRdb table lists in-frame clones only, not all of them. The repertoire has about 72,000 clones, approximately 91% of them found once; the top ten carry approximately 3%. CDR3 size: 15 residues. CDR1 SGHNT and CDR2 YYREEE come from the germline V gene (reference sequence). V was pared by 2 bases and J by 5 bases, with 6 bases of the junction left unmatched. The sample is drawn from a study of T cells after somatic rescue of genetic block. The sample taken for sequencing was peripheral blood mononuclear cells (PBMCs). The chain combines TRBV5-4 with TRBJ2-2; the match to TRBD1 covers 7 bases. This clonotype originated in a man aged 30-40 years. The CDR3 DNA sequence: TGTGCCAGCAGCTTATACAGGGGCGGAACCGGGGAGCTGTTTTTT. Protein: CASSLYRGGTGELFF. The entire variable domain, with the rest obtained from reference TRBV5-4 and TRBJ2-2, is as follows: ETGVTQSPTHLIKTRGQQVTLRCSSQSGHNTVSWYQQALGQGPQFIFQYYREEENGRGNFPPRFSGLQFPNYSSELNVNALELDDSALYLCASSLYRGGTGELFFGEGSRLTVL.